This T cell receptor beta chain was identified in a study of graft-versus-host responses after intestinal transplantation. Germline lookup yields CDR1 SGHRS and CDR2 YFSETQ. This CDR3 has 13 residues. V was shortened by 4 bases and J by 1 base, with 8 bases between the two germline ends. Produced via immunoSEQ multiplex PCR; TCRdb's table is partial and in-frame only. Here the sample spans some 13,000 clones, roughly 86% being singletons. The genes are TRBV5-1 and TRBJ2-5; no clear D gene. The source material was PBMCs, sampled after intestinal transplantation. This clonotype originated in a human patient who received an intestinal transplant, so some T cells may come from the graft donor. The CDR3 protein is CASSARAQETQYF. In nucleotides, the CDR3 is TGCGCCAGCAGCGCTCGGGCCCAAGAGACCCAGTACTTC.